This is a list of T cell receptor beta chains from one sample in a study of metastatic and nonmetastatic thyroid tumors. Through MiXCR, TCRdb re-clonotyped the PCR reads. The profile shows 15,000 to 20,000 clones, 34% of them singletons. The sample was tumor tissue. The receptors originated from a female donor with papillary thyroid cancer or a benign thyroid nodule (not recorded which). Some clones in this sample may be carry-over from other donors' samples. CDR3s include the opening cysteine and the closing phenylalanine or tryptophan. D genes are given only for firm matches. The size of a clone is reported for some rows only, either as once, few or many, or as a class for expanded clones.

CASSWGQTPANTGELFF	TGTGCCAGCAGCTGGGGACAGACTCCCGCGAACACCGGGGAGCTGTTTTTT	TRBV5-4	TRBJ2-2	TRBD1	few
CSASRATEAFF	TGCAGTGCTAGCAGGGCCACTGAAGCTTTCTTT	TRBV20-1	TRBJ1-1	-	medium-sized
CASSVYSGQGATGELFF	TGTGCCAGCAGTGTCTATTCGGGACAGGGGGCCACCGGGGAGCTGTTTTTT	TRBV6-1	TRBJ2-2	TRBD1	-
CASSLQGEGTEAFF	TGTGCCAGCAGCTTGCAGGGAGAAGGGACTGAAGCTTTCTTT	TRBV2	TRBJ1-1	-	medium-sized
CASSVVGGTYNEQFF	TGTGCCAGCAGCGTAGTGGGAGGGACCTACAATGAGCAGTTCTTC	TRBV9	TRBJ2-1	TRBD2	many
CSARSPGGETQYF	TGCAGTGCTCGCTCCCCCGGGGGGGAGACCCAGTACTTC	TRBV20-1	TRBJ2-5	TRBD2	medium-sized
CASSFNRGLNEKLFF	TGTGCCAGCAGCTTCAACCGGGGTCTGAATGAAAAACTGTTTTTT	TRBV5-4	TRBJ1-4	-	many
CSARLGGNTGELFF	TGCAGTGCTCGCCTGGGGGGTAACACCGGGGAGCTGTTTTTT	TRBV20-1	TRBJ2-2	-	few
CPDSGRFSPLHF	TGTCCTGATTCGGGGCGATTTAGCCCCCTCCACTTT	TRBV19	TRBJ1-6	-	-
CASRFLDTEAFF	TGTGCCAGCAGATTTCTGGACACTGAAGCTTTCTTT	TRBV11-2	TRBJ1-1	-	-
CAWSGRADGNTIYF	TGTGCCTGGAGTGGCAGGGCTGATGGAAACACCATATATTTT	TRBV30	TRBJ1-3	-	-
CASSRRQDSEAFF	TGTGCCAGTAGTAGAAGACAGGACTCTGAAGCTTTCTTT	TRBV19	TRBJ1-1	-	-
CASSFRASGSGGDTQYF	TGCGCCAGCAGCTTCAGAGCTAGCGGGAGTGGGGGAGATACGCAGTATTTT	TRBV5-1	TRBJ2-3	TRBD2	-
CASSLVGQGANTGELFF	TGTGCCAGCAGCTTAGTCGGCCAGGGGGCTAACACCGGGGAGCTGTTTTTT	TRBV11-1	TRBJ2-2	TRBD1	many
CASSNRGSGEQYF	TGTGCCAGTAGTAATCGAGGTTCCGGCGAGCAGTACTTC	TRBV19	TRBJ2-7	-	-
CASSSSSGSYEQYF	TGTGCCAGCAGTTCGTCTAGCGGATCCTACGAGCAGTACTTC	TRBV6-1	TRBJ2-7	TRBD2	few
CASGRGPPPGEQYF	TGTGCCAGCGGAAGAGGACCCCCTCCGGGCGAGCAGTACTTC	TRBV11-2	TRBJ2-7	-	-
CASSPGSGSSTDTQYF	TGTGCCAGCAGTCCAGGTAGCGGGTCTAGCACAGATACGCAGTATTTT	TRBV6-2/TRBV6-3	TRBJ2-3	TRBD2	few
CASSGTGTSTWEQYF	TGTGCCAGTAGTGGAACCGGGACTAGCACCTGGGAGCAGTACTTC	TRBV19	TRBJ2-7	TRBD2	few
CSARHTGQGTRYTF	TGCAGTGCTAGGCACACGGGACAGGGGACTCGCTACACCTTC	TRBV20-1	TRBJ1-2	TRBD1	-